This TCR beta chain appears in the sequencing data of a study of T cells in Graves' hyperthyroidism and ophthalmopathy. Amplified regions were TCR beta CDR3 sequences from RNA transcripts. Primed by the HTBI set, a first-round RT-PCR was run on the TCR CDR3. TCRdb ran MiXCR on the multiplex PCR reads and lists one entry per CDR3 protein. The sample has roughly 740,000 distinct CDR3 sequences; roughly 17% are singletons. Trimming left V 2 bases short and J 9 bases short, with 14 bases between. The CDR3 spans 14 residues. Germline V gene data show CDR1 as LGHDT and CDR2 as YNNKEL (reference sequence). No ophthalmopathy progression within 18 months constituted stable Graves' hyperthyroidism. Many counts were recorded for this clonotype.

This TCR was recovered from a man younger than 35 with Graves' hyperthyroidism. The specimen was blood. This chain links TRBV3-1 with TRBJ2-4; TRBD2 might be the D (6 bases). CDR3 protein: CASSQRAVGGIQYF. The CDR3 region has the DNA TGTGCCAGCAGCCAACGGGCCGTGGGGGGCATTCAGTACTTC. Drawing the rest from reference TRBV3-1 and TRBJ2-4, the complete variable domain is DTAVSQTPKYLVTQMGNDKSIKCEQNLGHDTMYWYKQDSKKFLKIMFSYNNKELIINETVPNRFSPKSPDKAHLNLHINSLELGDSAVYFCASSQRAVGGIQYFGAGTRLSVL.